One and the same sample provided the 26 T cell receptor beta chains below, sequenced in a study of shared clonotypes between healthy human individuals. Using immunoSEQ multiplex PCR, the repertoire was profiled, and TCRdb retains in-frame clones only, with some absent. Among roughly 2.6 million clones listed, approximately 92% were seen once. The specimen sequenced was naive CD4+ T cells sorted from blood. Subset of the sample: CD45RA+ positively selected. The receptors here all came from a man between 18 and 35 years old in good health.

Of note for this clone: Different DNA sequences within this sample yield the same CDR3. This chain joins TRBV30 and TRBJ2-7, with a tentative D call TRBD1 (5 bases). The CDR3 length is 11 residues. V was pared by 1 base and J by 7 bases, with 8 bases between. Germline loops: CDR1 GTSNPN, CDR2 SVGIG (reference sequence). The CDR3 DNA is TGTGCCTGGAGTGGGGGCCCAGAGCAGTACTTC. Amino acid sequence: CAWSGGPEQYF.

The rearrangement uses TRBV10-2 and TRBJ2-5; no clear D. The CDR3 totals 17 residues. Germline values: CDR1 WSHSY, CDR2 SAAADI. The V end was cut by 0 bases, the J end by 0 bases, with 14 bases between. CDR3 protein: CASSESQIYRDQETQYF. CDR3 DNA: TGCGCCAGCAGTGAGTCGCAGATATACAGAGACCAAGAGACCCAGTACTTC.

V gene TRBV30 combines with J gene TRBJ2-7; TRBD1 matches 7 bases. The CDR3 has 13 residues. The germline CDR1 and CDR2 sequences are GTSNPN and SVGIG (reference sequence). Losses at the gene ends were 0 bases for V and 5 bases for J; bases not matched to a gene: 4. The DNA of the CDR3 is TGTGCCTGGAGTGTACGAGGGGGCAACGAGCAGTACTTC. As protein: CAWSVRGGNEQYF.

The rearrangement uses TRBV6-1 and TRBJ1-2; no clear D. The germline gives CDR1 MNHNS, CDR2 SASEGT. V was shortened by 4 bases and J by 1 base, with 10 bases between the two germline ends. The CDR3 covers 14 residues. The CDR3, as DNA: TGTGCCAGCAGTGGGGTTATCCTTAACTATGGCTACACCTTC. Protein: CASSGVILNYGYTF.

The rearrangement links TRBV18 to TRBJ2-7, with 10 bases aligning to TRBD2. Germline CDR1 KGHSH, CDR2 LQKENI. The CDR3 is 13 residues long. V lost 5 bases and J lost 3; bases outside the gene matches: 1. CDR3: CASSGTSDYEQYF. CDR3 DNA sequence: TGTGCCAGCTCAGGGACTAGCGACTACGAGCAGTACTTC. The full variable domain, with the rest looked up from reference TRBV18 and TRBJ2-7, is NAGVMQNPRHLVRRRGQEARLRCSPMKGHSHVYWYRQLPEEGLKFMVYLQKENIIDESGMPKERFSAEFPKEGPSILRIQQVVRGDSAAYFCASSGTSDYEQYFGPGTRLTVT.

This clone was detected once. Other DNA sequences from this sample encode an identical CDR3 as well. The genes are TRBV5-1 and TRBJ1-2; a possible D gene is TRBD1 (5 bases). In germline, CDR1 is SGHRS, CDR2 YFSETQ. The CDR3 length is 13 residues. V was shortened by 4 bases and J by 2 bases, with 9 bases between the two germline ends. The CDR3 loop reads CASSQPGNYGYTF. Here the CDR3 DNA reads TGCGCCAGCAGCCAACCAGGGAACTATGGCTACACCTTC.

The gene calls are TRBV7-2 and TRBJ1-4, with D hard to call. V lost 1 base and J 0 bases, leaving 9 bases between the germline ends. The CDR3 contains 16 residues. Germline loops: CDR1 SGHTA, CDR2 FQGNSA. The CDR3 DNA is TGTGCCAGCAGCTTAGTACCGGGGTCAACTAATGAAAAACTGTTTTTT. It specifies CASSLVPGSTNEKLFF.

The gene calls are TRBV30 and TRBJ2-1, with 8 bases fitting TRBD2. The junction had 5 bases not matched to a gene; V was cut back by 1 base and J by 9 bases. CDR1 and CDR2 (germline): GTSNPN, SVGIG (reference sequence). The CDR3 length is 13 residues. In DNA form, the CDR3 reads TGTGCCTGGAGTGGTAGCGGGAATCGTGAGCAGTTCTTC. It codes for CAWSGSGNREQFF.

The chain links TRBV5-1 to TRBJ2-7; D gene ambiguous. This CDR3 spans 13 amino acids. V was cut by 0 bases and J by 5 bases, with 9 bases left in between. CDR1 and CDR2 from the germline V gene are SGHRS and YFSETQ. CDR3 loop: CASSLDPPNEQYF. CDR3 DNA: TGCGCCAGCAGCTTGGACCCCCCGAACGAGCAGTACTTC.

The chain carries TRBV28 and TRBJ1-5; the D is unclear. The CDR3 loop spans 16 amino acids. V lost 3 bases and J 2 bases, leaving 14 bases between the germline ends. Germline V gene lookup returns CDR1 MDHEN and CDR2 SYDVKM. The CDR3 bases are TGTGCCAGCAGTTTTCTGGGTGAAGGGCGCAATCAGCCCCAGCATTTT. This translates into CASSFLGEGRNQPQHF.

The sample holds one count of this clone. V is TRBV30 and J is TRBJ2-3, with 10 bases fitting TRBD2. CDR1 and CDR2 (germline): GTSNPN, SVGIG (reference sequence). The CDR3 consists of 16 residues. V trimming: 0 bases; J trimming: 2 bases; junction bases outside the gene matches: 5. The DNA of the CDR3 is TGTGCCTGGAGTGTAGCTAGCGGGGGTACCACAGATACGCAGTATTTT. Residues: CAWSVASGGTTDTQYF.

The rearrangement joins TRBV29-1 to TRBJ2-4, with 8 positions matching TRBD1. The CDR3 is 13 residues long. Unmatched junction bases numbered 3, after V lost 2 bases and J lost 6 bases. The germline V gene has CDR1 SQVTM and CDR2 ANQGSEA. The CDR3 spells CSVEQGARNIQYF. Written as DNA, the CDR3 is TGCAGCGTTGAACAGGGGGCTAGAAACATTCAGTACTTC.

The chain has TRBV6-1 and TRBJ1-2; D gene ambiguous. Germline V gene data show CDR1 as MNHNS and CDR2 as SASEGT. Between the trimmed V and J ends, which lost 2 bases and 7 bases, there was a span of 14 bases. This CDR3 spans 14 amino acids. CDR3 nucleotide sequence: TGTGCCAGCAGTGAATTTCAACTAAGCGGTGGCTACACCTTC. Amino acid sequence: CASSEFQLSGGYTF.

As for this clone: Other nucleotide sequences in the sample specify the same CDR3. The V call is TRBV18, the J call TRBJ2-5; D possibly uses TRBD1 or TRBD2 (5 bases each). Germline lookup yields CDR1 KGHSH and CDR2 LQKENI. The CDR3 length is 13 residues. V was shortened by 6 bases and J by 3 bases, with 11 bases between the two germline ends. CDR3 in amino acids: CASSPGTKETQYF. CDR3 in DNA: TGTGCCAGCTCCCCCGGGACCAAAGAGACCCAGTACTTC.

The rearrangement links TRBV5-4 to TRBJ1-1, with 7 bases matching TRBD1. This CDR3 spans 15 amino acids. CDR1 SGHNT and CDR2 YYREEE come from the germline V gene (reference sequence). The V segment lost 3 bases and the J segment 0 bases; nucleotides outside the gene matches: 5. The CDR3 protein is CASSSEQGLNTEAFF. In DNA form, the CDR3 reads TGTGCCAGCAGCTCAGAACAGGGGTTGAACACTGAAGCTTTCTTT.

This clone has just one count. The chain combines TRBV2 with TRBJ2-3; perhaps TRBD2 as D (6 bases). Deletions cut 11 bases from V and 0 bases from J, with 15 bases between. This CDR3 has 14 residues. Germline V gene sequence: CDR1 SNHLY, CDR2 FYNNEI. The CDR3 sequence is CAGRTPPSTDTQYF. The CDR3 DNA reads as TGTGCCGGGAGGACCCCGCCTAGCACAGATACGCAGTATTTT. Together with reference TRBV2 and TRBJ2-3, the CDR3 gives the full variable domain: EPEVTQTPSHQVTQMGQEVILRCVPISNHLYFYWYRQILGQKVEFLVSFYNNEISEKSEIFDDQFSVERPDGSNFTLKIRSTKLEDSAMYFCAGRTPPSTDTQYFGPGTRLTVL.

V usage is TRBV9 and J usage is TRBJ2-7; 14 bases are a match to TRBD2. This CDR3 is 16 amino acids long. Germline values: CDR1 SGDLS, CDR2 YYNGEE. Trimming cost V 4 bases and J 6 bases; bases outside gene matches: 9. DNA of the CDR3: TGTGCCAGCAGCCCGACTAGCGGGAGGGCCATAGCCGAGCAGTACTTC. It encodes CASSPTSGRAIAEQYF.

In nucleotides, the CDR3 is TGCGCCAGCAAAAAAGACAGGGAAAACGGGGAGCTGTTTTTT. Translated, it gives CASKKDRENGELFF. The J gene is TRBJ2-2, the V gene TRBV5-1; 7 positions match TRBD1. CDR3 size: 14 residues. Germline V CDR1 and CDR2: SGHRS, YFSETQ. Unmatched junction bases numbered 9, after V lost 6 bases and J lost 7 bases. The variable domain in full, with the rest retrieved from reference TRBV5-1 and TRBJ2-2, is KAGVTQTPRYLIKTRGQQVTLSCSPISGHRSVSWYQQTPGQGLQFLFEYFSETQRNKGNFPGRFSGRQFSNSRSEMNVSTLELGDSALYLCASKKDRENGELFFGEGSRLTVL.

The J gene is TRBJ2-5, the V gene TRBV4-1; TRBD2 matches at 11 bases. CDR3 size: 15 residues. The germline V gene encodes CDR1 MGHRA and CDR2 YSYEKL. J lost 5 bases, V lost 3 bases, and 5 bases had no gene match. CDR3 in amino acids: CASSQRTSGLETQYF. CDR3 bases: TGCGCCAGCAGCCAGCGGACTAGCGGGCTGGAGACCCAGTACTTC.

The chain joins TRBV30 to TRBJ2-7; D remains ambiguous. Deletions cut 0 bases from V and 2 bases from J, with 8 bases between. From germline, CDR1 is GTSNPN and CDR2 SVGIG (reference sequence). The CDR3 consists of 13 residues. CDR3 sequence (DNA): TGTGCCTGGAGTGTGAGCGACCCCTACGAGCAGTACTTC. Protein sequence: CAWSVSDPYEQYF.

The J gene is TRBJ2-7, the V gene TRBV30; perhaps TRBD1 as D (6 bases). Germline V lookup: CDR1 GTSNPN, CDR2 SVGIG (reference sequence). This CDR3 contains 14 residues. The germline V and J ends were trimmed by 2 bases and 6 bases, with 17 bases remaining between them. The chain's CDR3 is CAWSTRQDLREQYF. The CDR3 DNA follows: TGTGCCTGGAGTACCCGACAGGATTTGCGCGAGCAGTACTTC. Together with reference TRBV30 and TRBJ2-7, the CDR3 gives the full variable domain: SQTIHQWPATLVQPVGSPLSLECTVEGTSNPNLYWYRQAAGRGLQLLFYSVGIGQISSEVPQNLSASRPQDRQFILSSKKLLLSDSGFYLCAWSTRQDLREQYFGPGTRLTVT.

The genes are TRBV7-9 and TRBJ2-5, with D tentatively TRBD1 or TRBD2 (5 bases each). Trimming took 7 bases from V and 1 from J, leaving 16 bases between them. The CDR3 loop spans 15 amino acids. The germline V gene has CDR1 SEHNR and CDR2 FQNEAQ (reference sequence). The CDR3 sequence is CASTTDGTAQETQYF. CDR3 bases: TGTGCCAGCACAACAGATGGGACCGCCCAAGAGACCCAGTACTTC.

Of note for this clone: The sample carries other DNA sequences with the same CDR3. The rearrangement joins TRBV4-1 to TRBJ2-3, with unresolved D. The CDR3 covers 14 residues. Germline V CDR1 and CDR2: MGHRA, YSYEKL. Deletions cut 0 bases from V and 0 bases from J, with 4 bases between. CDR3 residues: CASSQDPSTDTQYF. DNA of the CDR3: TGCGCCAGCAGCCAAGACCCGAGCACAGATACGCAGTATTTT.

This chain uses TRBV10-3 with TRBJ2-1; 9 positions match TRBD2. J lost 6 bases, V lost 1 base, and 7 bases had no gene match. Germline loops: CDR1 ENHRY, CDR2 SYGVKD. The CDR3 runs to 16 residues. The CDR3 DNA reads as TGTGCCATCAGTGAGTTGAGTAGCGGGAGTGGCAATGAGCAGTTCTTC. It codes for CAISELSSGSGNEQFF.

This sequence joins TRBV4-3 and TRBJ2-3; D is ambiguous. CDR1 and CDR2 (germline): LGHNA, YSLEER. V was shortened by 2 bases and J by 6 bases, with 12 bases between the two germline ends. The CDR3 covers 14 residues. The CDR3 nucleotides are TGCGCCAGCAGCCAATCCCCTTCATCTGATACGCAGTATTTT. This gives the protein CASSQSPSSDTQYF.

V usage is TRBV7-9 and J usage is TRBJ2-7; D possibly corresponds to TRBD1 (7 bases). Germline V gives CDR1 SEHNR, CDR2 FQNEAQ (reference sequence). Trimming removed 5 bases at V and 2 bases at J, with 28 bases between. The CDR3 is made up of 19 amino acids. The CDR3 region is CASSGRTGGDTRSTYEQYF. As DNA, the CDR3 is TGTGCCAGCAGCGGACGGACAGGAGGGGACACGAGAAGTACCTACGAGCAGTACTTC.